This T cell receptor (beta chain) is from a study of blood T cell repertoires in COVID-19. Study in general: Specimens from acute and convalescent COVID-19 originated in the United States, Italy and Spain.

In the original workflow: Reference gene primer amplification yielded estimated nucleated cell counts. Assay: immunoSEQ multiplex PCR; the TCRdb copy retains only in-frame clones and omits some. That table supplies the V and J calls and clone size; D and trimming were determined from the DNA. This table has 64,000 or so clones, roughly 90% appearing once. Germline CDR1 ENHRY, CDR2 SYGVKD. Trimming left V 5 bases short and J 9 bases short, with 13 bases between. There are 12 residues in the CDR3. The source material was peripheral blood. This sequence was found in a human donor in a cohort sampled during active COVID-19. The V and J genes are TRBV10-3 and TRBJ1-2; weak D call: TRBD1 (6 bases). The CDR3 protein is CAISNDRRSYTF. In DNA form, the CDR3 reads TGTGCCATCAGTAACGACAGGCGAAGCTACACCTTC.